This T cell receptor (beta chain) was obtained from a study of cytomegalovirus exposure and HLA in healthy donors (TCRdb year 2017). Background for the entire study: According to an earlier analysis of 587 of the donors, about 179 million T cells yielded approximately 120 million unique TCR beta sequences and 276 Gb of sequence data. In a later genetic analysis, genome-wide SNP genotypes for about three fifths of the roughly 670 donors were used, and that subset was treated as a discovery cohort. HLA typing covered class I and class II loci at four-digit resolution. To predict cytomegalovirus infection status, the study brought together high-throughput TCR immunosequencing, statistical association of individual TCRs with disease status, and machine learning. All discovery cohort repertoires had been generated using a single sequencing platform. Donor age, sex, ethnicity and CMV serostatus were compiled together with the repertoire data. Using immunosequencing, the study profiled T cell repertoires from 500 to 800 subjects and related those repertoires to cytomegalovirus serostatus. An earlier analysis of 587 of the donors applied high-throughput TCR beta sequencing to assess whether each TCR beta V gene segment acted as functional or pseudogenic. Several DR-DQ haplotypes were handled as single units for association and clustering because linkage in the cohort was strong. Among the roughly 390 genotyped donors, more than 70% belonged to the genetic ancestry cluster associated with self-reported Caucasian donors. The study aimed to test whether signatures of past pathogen exposure could be identified by cataloging public T cell receptors. Along with the 666-subject first cohort, a separate validation cohort of over a hundred different subjects was used. The number of donors typed differed by locus, with about 629-640 for A, B, C, DRB1 and DQB1, about 500 for DQA1, 600 to 610 for DPA1, and some 440 for DPB1. To study patterns of TCR occurrence, a later analysis re-analyzed previously published TCR beta repertoires from 550 to 800 donors and added high-resolution HLA genotyping. Rather than drawing on any new phenotypic data, the later analysis identified candidate immune exposures from TCR beta sequences and the way those sequences occurred across donors. An early release covering roughly 640 HLA-typed donors comprised 300 to 350 gigabases of sequencing data and tens of millions of unique TCR sequences. Among roughly 400 genotyped donors of the cohort, an average of about 240,000 unique TCR beta nucleotide sequences were sequenced per donor, roughly 20% of them non-productive. Broad study findings and their caveats: In a later analysis, HLA-associated TCR beta chains showed more clonal expansion and lower generation probabilities than non-associated chains that were equally common. A later analysis found that most CMV-associated TCR beta chains appeared HLA-restricted, with HLA associations seemingly driven largely by CMV exposure. In this cohort, only TCR beta chains were sequenced, and detectable features were limited by the absence of alpha or paired-chain data. A later analysis reported that several top co-occurrence clusters appeared linked to parvovirus B19, influenza, CMV and Epstein-Barr virus. Because HLA typing was missing for some donors at each locus, association tests included only the typed subset. The 87-base-pair reads could not distinguish some IMGT-functional V segments, including TRBV6-2 and TRBV6-3, so those segments were excluded. A total of some 180 TCR beta chains were listed by the study as associated with cytomegalovirus. The authors suggested that the approach could potentially be extended to other disease states and immunological phenotypes. In both the original and validation cohorts, the classifier was reported to diagnose cytomegalovirus status with high specificity and sensitivity. Linkage disequilibrium might explain the correlated functional status among segregating V segments, but an unknown experimental factor could not be ruled out. Because counts were too low, about 17 rarely observed V segments, including chromosome 9 orphons, were excluded from the earlier analysis of several hundred of the donors. Across donors, most TCR sequences were observed very rarely, whereas some public TCRs were present in many individuals. A later genetic analysis reported fewer N-insertions in productive TCRs among donors in an Asian-associated ancestry cluster than the 666-donor mean. The sequencing pipeline was judged likely to have produced a cluster of highly shared sequence variants as a technical artifact. Three of the identified cytomegalovirus-associated TCR beta chains were confirmed in vitro to be specific for cytomegalovirus antigens. In a later analysis, the rate of TCR association differed among HLA loci, with DRB1 alleles having the most associated TCRs and HLA-C alleles having the fewest. An association between a missense DCLRE1C variant and V-gene and J-gene trimming of TCR beta chains was found in a later genetic analysis and replicated in an independent cohort. Roughly uniform sequencing depth across donors was assumed in presence/absence analyses, although this assumption may not hold. The only immune exposure information available for the cohort was CMV serostatus. A further reported finding was that TCR beta sequences accurately predicted the HLA-A and HLA-B alleles for most subjects in the first cohort. A later analysis associated roughly 17,000 TCR beta sequences with specific HLA alleles at a false discovery rate of 0.05. When HLA alleles, especially DR and DQ, strongly co-occurred, attributing TCR associations to individual alleles was difficult. In an earlier analysis of over 550 of the donors, most TCR beta V segments were observed in productive rearrangements about 90% or about 30% of the time, broadly matching IMGT annotations.

As for this clone: Its specific antigen is unknown. No per-base quality is available; no much larger clone lies one base away.

Library preparation employed the immunoSEQ multiplex PCR assay. For the multiplex PCR, a mixture combining 60 forward primers for TCR Vbeta segments and 13 reverse primers for TCR Jbeta segments was used. The CDR3 region of rearranged TCR beta genes was amplified from genomic DNA with a multiplex PCR assay. On the Illumina HiSeq System, the amplified TCR beta libraries were sequenced as 87-base-pair reads. From the authors' description of their analysis: Across the 670 or so repertoires, a later analysis counted 78 million or so unique TCR beta chains, some 11 million of which were shared by at least two donors. Raw reads were error-corrected and collapsed into unique sequences with a nearest-neighbor algorithm that merged closely related sequences to remove PCR and sequencing errors. Alignment of CDR3 sequences to IMGT reference sequences was used to assign V, D and J gene segments. Each retained sequence needed at least a six-nucleotide match to both a V gene segment and a J gene segment. A rearrangement counted as productive if the CDR3 had no stop codons and remained in frame with V and J, and every other rearrangement counted as non-productive. Following IMGT convention, CDR3 was defined as the stretch from the second conserved V-encoded cysteine to the conserved J-encoded phenylalanine. Sequences without an unambiguous match to a single V gene segment were excluded from the earlier analysis of about 630 of the donors. In an earlier analysis of several hundred of the donors, V segments were called functional above 56.7% productive rearrangements and were called segregating when the between-donor standard deviation exceeded 5%. A statistical classification framework was built for diagnosing cytomegalovirus status from the catalog of TCR beta chain sequences. A later analysis assigned V and J genes by comparing TCR nucleotide sequences with IMGT/GENE-DB human TR gene sequences. In a later analysis, CDR3 sequences and most-parsimonious VDJ recombination scenarios were assigned using the TCRdist pipeline. A later analysis defined each TCR beta chain by its CDR3 amino acid sequence plus V-gene family, and excluded reads lacking a unique V-gene family. In a later analysis, 500 to 700 highly shared, low-generation-probability nucleotide sequences were removed to address suspected cross-contamination and a sequencing artifact. In a later analysis, a clonal expansion index for each public chain was calculated from normalized within-repertoire ranks of inferred template counts. Generation probabilities in a later analysis came from a VDJ recombination model fitted to out-of-frame rearrangements, and those results were checked against IGoR. Hypergeometric tests were used in a later analysis to score TCR-TCR, TCR-HLA and TCR-CMV co-occurrence, with a repertoire-size bias correction applied to the TCR pairs. In a later analysis, false discovery rates were estimated by permuting HLA or CMV assignments 20 times. In a later analysis, co-occurring TCRs were grouped using DBSCAN, with TCRdist sequence similarity added in when clustering inside HLA-allele-positive subsets. Co-occurrence clustering excluded repertoires with fewer than 30,000 or more than 120,000 public chains, plus five with anomalous nucleotide sharing. TCRdb limited this immuneACCESS table to in-frame rearrangements with V and J called. A share of clones is missing; checked studies link under half to unresolved V genes, and the rest is unexplained. The V and J calls and clone size come from that table; D and trimming were worked out from the DNA. This sample has some 200,000 clones in its table, and approximately 9.5% of those were observed once. The top ten constitute approximately 1.4% of the sample.

The cohort was made up of approximately 670 healthy bone marrow donors. All cohort members were sampled while nominally healthy, although unrecorded immune exposures were likely present. The donor tested CMV seropositive, placing the donor among the 289 seropositive members of the cohort. A peripheral blood sample was collected from each donor, and TCR beta sequencing was performed on peripheral blood mononuclear cells. Genomic DNA was extracted from the blood cell samples with the Qiagen DNeasy Blood Extraction Kit. The V end gives up 5 bases and the J end 7 bases, leaving 13 bases in the junction not matched to a gene. Measured from the cysteine to the phenylalanine, the CDR3 is 15 residues long. Solely the CDR3 DNA is kept, with 45 bases framed from the first base. The germline V gene sets CDR1 to ENHRY and CDR2 to SYGVKD.

The V gene is TRBV10-3 and the J gene is TRBJ2-7, with 8 bases in between that match TRBD2. The sequenced sample consisted of PBMCs. This receptor was obtained from a woman aged 25 to 39 in good health and CMV-seropositive. The CDR3 region has the sequence CAISPQTGGPGEQYF. The DNA sequence is as follows: TGTGCCATCAGTCCCCAGACGGGAGGGCCGGGAGAGCAGTACTTC.